This TCR beta chain was observed in a study of Ad26.COV2.S vaccination and SARS-CoV-2 variants. Study background: Intramuscular Ad26.COV2.S doses were given once or twice, 56 days apart. Whole-study findings and limits: It is possible that the TCR breadth and depth analyses underestimated the total T cell responses. People given the vaccine had a wider spike-specific TCR breadth than placebo recipients did.

Losses at the gene ends were 1 base for V and 0 bases for J; bases not matched to a gene: 6. The CDR3 consists of 17 residues. From germline, CDR1 is MGHDK and CDR2 SYGVNS. Only in-frame clones appear in the TCRdb table, and some are missing; sequencing was by immunoSEQ multiplex PCR. The sample records some 450,000 clones, about 90% being singletons. On this clone itself: Its antigen remains unidentified.

Treatment meaning: roughly 19 received Ad26.COV2.S at low or high dose, single or two shots; about five received placebo; per-sample allocation not given. Sampling was performed 63 days after the first vaccine or placebo injection. The source is a person between 18 and 65 years old who received the Ad26.COV2.S COVID-19 vaccine or a placebo. The sequenced sample was peripheral blood, obtained in a trial of Ad26.COV2.S vaccine versus placebo. The chain carries TRBV25-1 and TRBJ2-1, with 7 bases identical to TRBD2. The CDR3 DNA sequence: TGTGCCAGCAGTGAATCTCCCGGGACTACCTCCTACAATGAGCAGTTCTTC. Translated: CASSESPGTTSYNEQFF.